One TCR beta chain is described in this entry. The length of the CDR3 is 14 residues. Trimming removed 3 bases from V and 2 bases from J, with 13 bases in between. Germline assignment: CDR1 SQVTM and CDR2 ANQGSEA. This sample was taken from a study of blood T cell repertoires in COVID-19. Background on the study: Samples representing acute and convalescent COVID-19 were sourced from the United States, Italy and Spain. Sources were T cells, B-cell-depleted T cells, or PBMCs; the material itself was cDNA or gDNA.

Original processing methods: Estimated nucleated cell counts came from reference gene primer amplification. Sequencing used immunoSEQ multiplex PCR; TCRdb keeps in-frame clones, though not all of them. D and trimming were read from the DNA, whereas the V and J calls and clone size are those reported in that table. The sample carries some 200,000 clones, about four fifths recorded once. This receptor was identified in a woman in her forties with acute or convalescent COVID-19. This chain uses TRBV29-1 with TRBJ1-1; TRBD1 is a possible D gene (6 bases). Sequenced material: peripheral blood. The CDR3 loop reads CSVEYRAPNTEAFF. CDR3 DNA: TGCAGCGTTGAGTACAGGGCACCTAACACTGAAGCTTTCTTT.